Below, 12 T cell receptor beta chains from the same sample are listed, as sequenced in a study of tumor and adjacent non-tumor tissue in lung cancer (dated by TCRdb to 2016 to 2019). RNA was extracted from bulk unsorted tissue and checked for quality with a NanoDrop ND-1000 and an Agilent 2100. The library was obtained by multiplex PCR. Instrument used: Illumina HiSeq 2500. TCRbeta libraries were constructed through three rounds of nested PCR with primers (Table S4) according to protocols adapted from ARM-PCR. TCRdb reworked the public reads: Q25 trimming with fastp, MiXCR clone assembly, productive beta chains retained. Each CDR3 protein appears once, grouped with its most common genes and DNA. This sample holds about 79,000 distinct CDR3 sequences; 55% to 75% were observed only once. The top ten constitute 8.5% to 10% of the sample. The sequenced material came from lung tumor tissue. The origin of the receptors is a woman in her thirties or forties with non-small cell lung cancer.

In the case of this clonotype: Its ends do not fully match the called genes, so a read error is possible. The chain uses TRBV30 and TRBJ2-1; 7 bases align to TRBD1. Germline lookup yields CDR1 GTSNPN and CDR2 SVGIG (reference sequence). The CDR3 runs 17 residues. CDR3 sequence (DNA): TGTGCCTGGAGTGATGGGAAAGGGGGCGCGGGTCGGTATGAGCAGTCCTTC. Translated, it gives CAWSDGKGGAGRYEQSF.

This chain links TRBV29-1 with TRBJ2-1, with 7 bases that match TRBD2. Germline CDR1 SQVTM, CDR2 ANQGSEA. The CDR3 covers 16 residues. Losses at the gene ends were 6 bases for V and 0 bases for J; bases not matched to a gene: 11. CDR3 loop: CSVRHQSGGSYNEQFF. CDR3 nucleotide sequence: TGCAGCGTCAGGCATCAATCGGGGGGCTCCTACAATGAGCAGTTCTTC.

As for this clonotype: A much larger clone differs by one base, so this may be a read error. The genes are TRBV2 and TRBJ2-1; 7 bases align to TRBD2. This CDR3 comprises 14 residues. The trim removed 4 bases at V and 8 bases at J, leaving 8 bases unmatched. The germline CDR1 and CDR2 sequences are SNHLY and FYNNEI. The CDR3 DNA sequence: TGTGCCAGCAGTGCGAGCGGGGTGTACGATGAGCAGTTCTTC. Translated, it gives CASSASGVYDEQFF.

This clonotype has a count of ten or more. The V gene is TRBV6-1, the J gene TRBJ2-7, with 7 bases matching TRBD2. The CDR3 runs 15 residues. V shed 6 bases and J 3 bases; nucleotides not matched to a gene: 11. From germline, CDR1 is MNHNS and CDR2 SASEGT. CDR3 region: CASRARLADYYEQYF. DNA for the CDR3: TGTGCCAGCAGGGCCCGGCTAGCGGATTACTACGAGCAGTACTTC.

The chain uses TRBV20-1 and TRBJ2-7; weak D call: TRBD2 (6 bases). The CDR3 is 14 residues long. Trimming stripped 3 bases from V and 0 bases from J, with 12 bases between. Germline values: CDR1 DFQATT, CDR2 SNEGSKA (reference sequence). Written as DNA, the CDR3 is TGCAGTGCTAGTTCCTTCGGGAGCTCCTACGAGCAGTACTTC. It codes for CSASSFGSSYEQYF.

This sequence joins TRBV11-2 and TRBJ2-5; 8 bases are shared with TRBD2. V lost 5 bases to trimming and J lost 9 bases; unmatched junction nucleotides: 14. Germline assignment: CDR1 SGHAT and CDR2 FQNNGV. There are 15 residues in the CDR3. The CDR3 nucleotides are TGTGCCAGCAGCCGGTCCACTAGCAGGCGGGGGGCCCAGTACTTC. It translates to CASSRSTSRRGAQYF.

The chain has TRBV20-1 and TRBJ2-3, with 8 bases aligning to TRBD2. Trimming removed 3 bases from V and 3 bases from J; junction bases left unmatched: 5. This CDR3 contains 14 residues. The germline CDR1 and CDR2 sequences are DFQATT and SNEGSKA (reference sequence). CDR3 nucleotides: TGCAGTGCTAGCGGGGGGGCGGGGACAGATACGCAGTATTTT. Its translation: CSASGGAGTDTQYF.

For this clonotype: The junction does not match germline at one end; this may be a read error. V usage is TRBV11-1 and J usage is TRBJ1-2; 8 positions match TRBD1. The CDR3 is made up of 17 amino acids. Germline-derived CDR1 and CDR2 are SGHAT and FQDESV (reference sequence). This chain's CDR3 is CVSSQYSGTGINYGYTF. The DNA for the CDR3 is TGTGTCAGCAGCCAATATTCCGGGACAGGTATCAACTATGGCTACACCTTC.

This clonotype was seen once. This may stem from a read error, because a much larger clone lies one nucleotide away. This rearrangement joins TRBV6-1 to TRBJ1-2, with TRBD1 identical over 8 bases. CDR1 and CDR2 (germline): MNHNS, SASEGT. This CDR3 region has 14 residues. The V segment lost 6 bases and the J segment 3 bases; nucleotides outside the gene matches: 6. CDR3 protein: CASRTQGEDYGYTF. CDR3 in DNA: TGTGCCAGCAGGACACAGGGGGAGGACTATGGCTACACCTTC.

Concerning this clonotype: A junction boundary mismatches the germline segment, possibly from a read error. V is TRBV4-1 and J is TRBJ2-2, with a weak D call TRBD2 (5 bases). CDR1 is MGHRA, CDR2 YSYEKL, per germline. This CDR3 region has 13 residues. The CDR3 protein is CASRRSGTGELFF. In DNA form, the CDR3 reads TGCGCCAGCAGGCGATCGGGCACCGGGGAGCTGTTTTTC.

The CDR3 loop is CASSEDSGGAMEEETQYF. In nucleotides, the CDR3 is TGTGCCAGCAGTGAAGATAGCGGGGGGGCGATGGAAGAAGAGACCCAGTACTTC. The gene calls are TRBV6-1 and TRBJ2-5, with TRBD2 matching over 11 bases. The CDR3 has 18 amino acids. J lost 3 bases, V lost 1 base, and 10 bases had no gene match. Germline V gene data show CDR1 as MNHNS and CDR2 as SASEGT.

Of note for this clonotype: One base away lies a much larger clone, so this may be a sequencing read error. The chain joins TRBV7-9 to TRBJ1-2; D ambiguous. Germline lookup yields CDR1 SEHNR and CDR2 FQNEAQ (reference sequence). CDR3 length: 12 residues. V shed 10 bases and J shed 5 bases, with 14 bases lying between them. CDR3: CANGPGLYGYTF. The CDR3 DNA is TGTGCCAACGGGCCAGGCCTATATGGCTACACCTTC.